The 10 T cell receptor beta chains given below trace back to one sample, sequenced in a study of cytomegalovirus exposure and HLA in healthy donors. Primers for the PCR totalled 60 Vbeta and 13 Jbeta. Profiling relied on immunoSEQ multiplex PCR, and the TCRdb table lists in-frame clones only, not all of them. Among about 89,000 clones listed, approximately 80% were seen once. The sequencing sample was made of PBMCs. Receptors originate from a man younger than 40 in good health and CMV-seronegative.

V is TRBV6-1 and J is TRBJ2-7; D is possibly TRBD1 (6 bases). Germline CDR1 and CDR2: MNHNS and SASEGT. This CDR3 is 15 amino acids long. Trimming removed 1 base from V and 2 bases from J, with 12 bases in between. CDR3 residues: CASSEGQASTYEQYF. For the CDR3, the DNA is TGTGCCAGCAGTGAAGGACAGGCTTCGACCTACGAGCAGTACTTC.

V gene TRBV19 combines with J gene TRBJ1-3; unclear D gene. Trimming pared 4 bases from V and 1 base from J, leaving 11 bases between. Germline V gives CDR1 LNHDA, CDR2 SQIVND (reference sequence). This CDR3 comprises 15 residues. CDR3 region: CASSTVGLSGNTIYF. The CDR3 region has the DNA TGTGCCAGTAGTACGGTTGGACTTTCTGGAAACACCATATATTTT.

This rearrangement joins TRBV5-4 to TRBJ2-3, with 10 bases lining up with TRBD2. This CDR3 is 16 amino acids long. The V segment lost 0 bases and the J segment 8 bases; nucleotides outside the gene matches: 9. Germline V CDR1 and CDR2: SGHNT, YYREEE (reference sequence). CDR3 residues: CASSLGAGGPQITQYF. CDR3 DNA: TGTGCCAGCAGCTTGGGAGCGGGAGGGCCACAGATTACGCAGTATTTT.

The rearrangement links TRBV6-1 to TRBJ2-5, with a tentative D call TRBD1 (6 bases). The germline V and J ends were trimmed by 6 bases and 5 bases, with 19 bases remaining between them. Germline CDR1 and CDR2: MNHNS and SASEGT. This CDR3 region has 15 residues. CDR3: CASRAWGQGSETQYF. CDR3 coding DNA: TGTGCCAGCAGAGCCTGGGGGCAGGGGTCGGAGACCCAGTACTTC.

This sequence joins TRBV4-2 and TRBJ1-3; D possibly corresponds to TRBD1 (5 bases). Germline CDR1 reads LGHNA; CDR2 reads YNFKEQ. CDR3 length: 17 residues. Trimming stripped 3 bases from V and 4 bases from J, with 19 bases between. The CDR3 coding sequence is TGTGCCAGCAGCCAGGTATCCAGGGTTGCAGCCGGAAACACCATATATTTT. As protein: CASSQVSRVAAGNTIYF.

The V and J genes are TRBV7-8 and TRBJ1-1, with D uncertain. The germline V gene has CDR1 SGHVS and CDR2 FQNEAQ. The CDR3 spans 14 residues. V lost 5 bases and J lost 0, with 10 bases in between. This CDR3 is CASSPSHLNTEAFF. The CDR3 DNA follows: TGTGCCAGCAGCCCTAGTCACCTGAACACTGAAGCTTTCTTT.

Concerning this clone itself: One end of the junction fails to match germline, which may point to a read error. V and J are TRBV7-9 and TRBJ2-2; possibly TRBD2 for D (7 bases). The CDR3 totals 16 residues. CDR1 and CDR2 (germline): SEHNR, FQNEAQ (reference sequence). The CDR3 sequence is CSSSLAQGGGAGELFF. As DNA, the CDR3 is TGTTCCAGCAGCTTAGCCCAAGGCGGGGGCGCCGGGGAGCTGTTTTTT.

The chain employs TRBV11-2 and TRBJ2-7; D call uncertain. In germline, CDR1 is SGHAT, CDR2 FQNNGV. The V end lost 2 bases, the J end lost 0 bases, and 8 bases lay between the germline ends. The CDR3 is made up of 14 amino acids. In DNA form, the CDR3 reads TGTGCCAGCAGCTTACCAGGATTCTCCTACGAGCAGTACTTC. Its protein product is CASSLPGFSYEQYF.

Only a few counts were recorded for this clone. The J gene is TRBJ2-4, the V gene TRBV6-1; 11 bases fit TRBD1. V trimming: 3 bases; J trimming: 6 bases; junction bases outside the gene matches: 1. The germline CDR1 and CDR2 sequences are MNHNS and SASEGT. This CDR3 contains 14 residues. The DNA for the CDR3 is TGTGCCAGCAGTGAGGGACAGGGGGGAAACATTCAGTACTTC. This encodes CASSEGQGGNIQYF.

The chain joins TRBV4-1 to TRBJ2-2; TRBD1 matches at 9 bases. In germline, CDR1 is MGHRA, CDR2 YSYEKL. With V trimmed by 4 bases and J by 1 base, 10 bases remained unmatched. The CDR3 length is 18 residues. The CDR3 protein is CASSLGQGPYLNTGELFF. The CDR3 DNA reads TGCGCCAGCAGCCTCGGACAGGGGCCCTACCTGAACACCGGGGAGCTGTTTTTT.